The clone carrying this T cell receptor (beta chain) was found a few times. The sample belongs to a study of T-cell reconstitution after alpha-beta-depleted transplantation in children. Unique molecular identifiers were built into the TCRbeta library. Each CDR3 protein gets one entry after TCRdb re-called the PCR reads with MiXCR. The data show about 540,000 distinct CDR3 sequences, approximately 20% seen once. Sequencing used PBMCs from the stem cell graft donor, obtained from the stem cell graft. This sequence was found in a human donor who donated a stem cell graft to a child with acute lymphoblastic leukemia.

CDR3 protein: CSVGATSGFTDTQYF. In DNA form, the CDR3 reads TGCAGCGTTGGGGCGACTAGCGGGTTCACAGATACGCAGTATTTT. This chain joins TRBV29-1 and TRBJ2-3; TRBD2 agrees at 10 bases. The CDR3 is 15 amino acids. Germline V lookup: CDR1 SQVTM, CDR2 ANQGSEA. J gave up 2 bases and V 4 bases, and 6 bases lay outside the gene matches.